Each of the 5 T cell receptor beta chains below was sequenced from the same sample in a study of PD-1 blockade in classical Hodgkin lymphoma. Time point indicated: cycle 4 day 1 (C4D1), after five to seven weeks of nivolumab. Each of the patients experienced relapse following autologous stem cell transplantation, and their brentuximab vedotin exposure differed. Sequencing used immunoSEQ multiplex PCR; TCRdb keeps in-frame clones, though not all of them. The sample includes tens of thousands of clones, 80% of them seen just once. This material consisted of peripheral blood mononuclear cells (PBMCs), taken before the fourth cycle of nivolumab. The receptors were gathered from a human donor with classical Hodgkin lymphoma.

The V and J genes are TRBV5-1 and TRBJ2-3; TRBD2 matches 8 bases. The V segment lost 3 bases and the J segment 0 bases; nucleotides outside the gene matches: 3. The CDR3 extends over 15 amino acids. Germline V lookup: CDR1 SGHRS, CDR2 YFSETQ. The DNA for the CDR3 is TGCGCCAGCAGCTCGGGGGGGATCAGCACAGATACGCAGTATTTT. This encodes CASSSGGISTDTQYF.

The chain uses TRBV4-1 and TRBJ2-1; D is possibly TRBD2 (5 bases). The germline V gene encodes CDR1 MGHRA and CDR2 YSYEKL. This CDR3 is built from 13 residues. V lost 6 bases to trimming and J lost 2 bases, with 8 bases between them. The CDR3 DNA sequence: TGCGCCAGCAGTCCCGGGACCTACAATGAGCAGTTCTTC. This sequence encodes CASSPGTYNEQFF.

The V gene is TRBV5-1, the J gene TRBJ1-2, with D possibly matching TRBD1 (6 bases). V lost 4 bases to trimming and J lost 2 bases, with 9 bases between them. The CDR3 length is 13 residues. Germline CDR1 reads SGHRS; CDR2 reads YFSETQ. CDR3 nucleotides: TGCGCCAGCAGCGTACAGGGAAACTATGGCTACACCTTC. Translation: CASSVQGNYGYTF. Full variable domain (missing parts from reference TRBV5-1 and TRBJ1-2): KAGVTQTPRYLIKTRGQQVTLSCSPISGHRSVSWYQQTPGQGLQFLFEYFSETQRNKGNFPGRFSGRQFSNSRSEMNVSTLELGDSALYLCASSVQGNYGYTFGSGTRLTVV.

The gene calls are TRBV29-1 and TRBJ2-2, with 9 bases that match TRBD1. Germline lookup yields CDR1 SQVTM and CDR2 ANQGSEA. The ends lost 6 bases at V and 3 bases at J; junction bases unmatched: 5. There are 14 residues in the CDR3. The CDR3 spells CSVKGQGDTGELFF. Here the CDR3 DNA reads TGCAGCGTGAAGGGACAGGGAGACACCGGGGAGCTGTTTTTT.

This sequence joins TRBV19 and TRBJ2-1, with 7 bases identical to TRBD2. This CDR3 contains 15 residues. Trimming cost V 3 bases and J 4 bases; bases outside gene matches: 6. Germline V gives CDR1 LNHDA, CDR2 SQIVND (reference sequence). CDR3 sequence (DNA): TGTGCCAGTAGTATCGGACTAGTGGCTTACAATGAGCAGTTCTTC. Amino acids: CASSIGLVAYNEQFF.